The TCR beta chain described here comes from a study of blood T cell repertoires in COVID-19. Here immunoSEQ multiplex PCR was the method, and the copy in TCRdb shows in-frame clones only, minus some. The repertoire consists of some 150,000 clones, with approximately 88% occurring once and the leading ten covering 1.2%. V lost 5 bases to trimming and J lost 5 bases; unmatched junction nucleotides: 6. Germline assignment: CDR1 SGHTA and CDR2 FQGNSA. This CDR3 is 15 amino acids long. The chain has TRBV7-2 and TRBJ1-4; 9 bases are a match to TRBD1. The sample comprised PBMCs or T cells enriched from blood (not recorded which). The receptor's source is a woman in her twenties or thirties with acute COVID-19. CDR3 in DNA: TGTGCCAGCAGCGCGACCGGGACAGGGAATGAAAAACTGTTTTTT. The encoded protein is CASSATGTGNEKLFF.